Included here is one TCR beta chain sequence, with context. Trimming removed 4 bases from V and 1 base from J; junction bases left unmatched: 9. CDR3 length equals 16 residues. The germline gives CDR1 SEHNR, CDR2 FQNEAQ (reference sequence). This entry belongs to a study of blood T cell repertoires in COVID-19. Study summary: Samples representing acute and convalescent COVID-19 were sourced from the United States, Italy and Spain.

In the original processing: Amplified reference gene primers provided the basis for estimating nucleated cell counts. The table came from immunoSEQ multiplex PCR; TCRdb's copy has only in-frame clones and leaves some out. Clonal size and the V and J genes are those of that table, whereas D and trimming came from the DNA. The data hold 270,000 or so clones, with approximately 86% observed a single time. The source material was peripheral blood. The gene calls are TRBV7-9 and TRBJ1-1, with 7 bases that match TRBD1. The sequence was collected from a man aged 35-49 years with active or convalescent COVID-19. In DNA form, the CDR3 reads TGTGCCAGCAGCTCCCCCGGGACAGTTTCGAACACTGAAGCTTTCTTT. It yields the protein CASSSPGTVSNTEAFF.